These T cell receptor beta chains were read from a single sample in a study of cytomegalovirus exposure and HLA in healthy donors. TCRdb's table, derived via immunoSEQ multiplex PCR, lists solely in-frame clones and lacks some. Here the sample spans 95,000 to 120,000 clones, 90% to 96% being singletons. Sample: PBMCs. The receptor source for this set is a woman aged 18-29 years in good health and CMV-seronegative. The CDR3 runs from the conserved cysteine through the conserved F or W. D genes are given only for firm matches.

d_gene | j_gene | len | v_gene | CDR3nt | CDR3aa
. | TRBJ1-6 | 16 | TRBV5-1 | TGCGCCAGCAGCTTTAGTACGGGGACTCTGAGCTCACCCCTCCACTTT | CASSFSTGTLSSPLHF
. | TRBJ1-5 | 14 | TRBV6-8 | TGTGCCAGCAGGTATAAAACAGGGAATCAGCCCCAGCATTTT | CASRYKTGNQPQHF
TRBD1 | TRBJ2-7 | 13 | TRBV6-6 | TGTGCCAGCAGGACAGGGAATCCCTACGAGCAGTACTTC | CASRTGNPYEQYF
. | TRBJ2-1 | 12 | TRBV9 | TGTGCCAGCAGTCCCTGGGAGAATGAGCAGTTCTTC | CASSPWENEQFF
. | TRBJ2-7 | 14 | TRBV6-1 | TGTGCCAGCAGAAGGACACTTAGCTCCTACGAGCAGTACTTC | CASRRTLSSYEQYF
. | TRBJ2-7 | 13 | TRBV2 | TGTGCCAGCAGTGATGCCAGGACCTACGAGCAGTACTTC | CASSDARTYEQYF
TRBD2 | TRBJ2-5 | 15 | TRBV28 | TGTGCCAGCAGTTTAACTAGCGGGGGTCAAGAGACCCAGTACTTC | CASSLTSGGQETQYF
. | TRBJ1-1 | 13 | TRBV7-2 | TGTGCCAGCACGGTTGTGGTGAACACTGAAGCTTTCTTT | CASTVVVNTEAFF
. | TRBJ1-1 | 13 | TRBV2 | TGTGCCAGCAGTGACAACATGAACACTGAAGCTTTCTTT | CASSDNMNTEAFF
. | TRBJ1-4 | 14 | TRBV11-2 | TGTGCCAGCAGCTCGGACAGAGTACGGGAAAAACTGTTTTTT | CASSSDRVREKLFF
TRBD2 | TRBJ2-1 | 16 | TRBV19 | TGTGCCAGTAGTCTGCTAGCGGGGGCCCCGTACAATGAGCAGTTCTTC | CASSLLAGAPYNEQFF